This T cell receptor (beta chain) was sequenced in a study of blood T cell repertoires in COVID-19. Study overall: In each case, the material was cDNA or gDNA derived from T cells, B-cell-depleted T cells, or PBMCs.

Produced via immunoSEQ multiplex PCR; TCRdb's table is partial and in-frame only. The table includes 150,000 to 200,000 clones, around 80% detected once. The CDR3 totals 14 residues. CDR1 is SGHTA and CDR2 is FQGTGA in the germline V gene. Trimming removed 2 bases at V and 0 bases at J, with 6 bases between. As to this clone: Distinct nucleotide sequences in the sample also encode this CDR3.

The chain employs TRBV7-3 and TRBJ2-3; D uncertain. This clonotype was obtained from a man between 50 and 59 years old who had recovered from COVID-19. The sequenced sample was PBMCs or T cells enriched from blood (not recorded which). Here the CDR3 reads CASSLYSSTDTQYF. The CDR3 bases are TGTGCCAGCAGCTTATACAGTAGCACAGATACGCAGTATTTT.